The 6 T cell receptor beta chains in this list originate from one sample, sequenced in a study of blood T cell repertoires in COVID-19. Here immunoSEQ multiplex PCR was the method, and the copy in TCRdb shows in-frame clones only, minus some. This table has about 290,000 clones, 89% appearing once. Sequencing input: peripheral blood. These TCRs come from a woman aged 25 to 39 with COVID-19, enrolled during active disease.

The chain is built from TRBV18 and TRBJ2-2; 8 positions agree with TRBD2. The CDR3 consists of 15 residues. CDR1 and CDR2 from the germline V gene are KGHSH and LQKENI. Trimming at V came to 3 bases and at J to 6 bases, leaving 6 bases not matched to a gene. The CDR3 DNA is TGTGCCAGCTCACCGCCGGGACTAGAACCCGGGGAGCTGTTTTTT. Its translation is CASSPPGLEPGELFF.

V gene TRBV23-1 combines with J gene TRBJ2-5, with D possibly TRBD2 on 6 matching bases. TRBV23-1 carries the ORF label, with uncertain function. V was trimmed by 0 bases and J by 2 bases, leaving 7 bases between them. The CDR3 contains 14 residues. The CDR3 spells CASSQSAGQETQYF. The DNA of the CDR3 is TGCGCCAGCAGTCAATCTGCGGGACAAGAGACCCAGTACTTC.

CDR3: CATSLAVSNEQFF. CDR3 DNA: TGCGCCACCTCACTAGCGGTCTCGAATGAGCAGTTCTTC. The chain carries TRBV10-1 and TRBJ2-1; 8 nucleotides line up with TRBD2. The germline V gene has CDR1 WNHNN and CDR2 SYGVQD (reference sequence). V was pared by 10 bases and J by 7 bases, with 9 bases of the junction left unmatched. The CDR3 length is 13 residues.

V usage is TRBV3-1 (or the pseudogene TRBV3-2) and J usage is TRBJ2-7, with D uncertain. V lost 0 bases, J lost 4 bases, and 4 bases lay in between. The length of the CDR3 is 12 residues. The V gene's germline CDR1 is LGHDT and CDR2 YNNKEL (reference sequence). CDR3 nucleotide sequence: TGTGCCAGCAGCCAAGATCCTTACGAGCAGTACTTC. Protein product: CASSQDPYEQYF.

This rearrangement joins TRBV4-2 to TRBJ2-3, with TRBD2 as a possible D gene (6 bases). Germline assignment: CDR1 LGHNA and CDR2 YNFKEQ. There are 14 residues in the CDR3. V was pared by 1 base and J by 5 bases, with 10 bases between. In DNA, the CDR3 is TGTGCCAGCAGCCAAGGGCTAGCGCAAGATACGCAGTATTTT. Translation: CASSQGLAQDTQYF.

The chain couples TRBV27 to TRBJ1-2; weak D call: TRBD1 (6 bases). This CDR3 has 14 amino acids. The germline V and J ends were trimmed by 3 bases and 7 bases, with 15 bases remaining between them. Looked up from germline, CDR1 is MNHEY and CDR2 is SMNVEV (reference sequence). CDR3 residues: CASSLAQGRGGYTF. The DNA of the CDR3 is TGTGCCAGCAGTTTGGCGCAGGGGCGTGGTGGCTACACCTTC.